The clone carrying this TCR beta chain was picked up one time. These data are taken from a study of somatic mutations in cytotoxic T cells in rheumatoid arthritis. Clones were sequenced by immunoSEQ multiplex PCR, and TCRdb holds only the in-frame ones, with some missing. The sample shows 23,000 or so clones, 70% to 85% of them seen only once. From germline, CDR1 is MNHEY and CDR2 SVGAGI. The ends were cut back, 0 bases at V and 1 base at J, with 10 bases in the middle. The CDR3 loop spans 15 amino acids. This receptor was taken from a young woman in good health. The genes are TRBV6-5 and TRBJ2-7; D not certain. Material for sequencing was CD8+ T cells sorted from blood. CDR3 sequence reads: CASSYSTGSSYEQYF. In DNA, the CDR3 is TGTGCCAGCAGTTACTCGACGGGCAGTTCCTACGAGCAGTACTTC.